The 16 T cell receptor beta chains in this list originate from one sample, sequenced in a study of CD8+ T cells in alopecia areata. The treatment here: oral pan-JAK inhibitor, 5-10 mg twice daily. Sequencing used cDNA as its template, made by extracting RNA and reverse transcribing it. TCRdb's copy holds only in-frame clones and misses some; the assay was immunoSEQ multiplex PCR. Among fewer than 250,000 clones listed, approximately 57% were seen once. The sequenced sample was CD4+ T cells sorted from blood, obtained at week 24, from a patient treated with tofacitinib. The receptors derive from a human donor with alopecia areata.

To note about this clone: The sample has other DNA sequences that encode this CDR3 too. This chain uses TRBV29-1 with TRBJ1-1; D possibly corresponds to TRBD1 (6 bases). From germline, CDR1 is SQVTM and CDR2 ANQGSEA. Trimming stripped 6 bases from V and 1 base from J, with 9 bases between. This CDR3 comprises 12 residues. This CDR3 is CSVLTGNTEAFF. The DNA for the CDR3 is TGCAGCGTCCTGACAGGGAACACTGAAGCTTTCTTT.

The J gene is TRBJ1-6, the V gene TRBV4-3; the D gene is possibly TRBD1 (5 bases). Germline V gives CDR1 LGHNA, CDR2 YSLEER. V lost 0 bases and J 9 bases, leaving 12 bases between the germline ends. The CDR3 contains 15 residues. The CDR3 DNA sequence: TGCGCCAGCAGCCAAGATCAGTTGGGGGGTTCACCCCTCCACTTT. It specifies CASSQDQLGGSPLHF.

CDR3 DNA: TGTGCCAGCTCACTGGGGACAAGCTACGAGCAGTACTTC. Protein: CASSLGTSYEQYF. This chain links TRBV18 with TRBJ2-7, with D perhaps matching TRBD1 (6 bases). Germline V CDR1 and CDR2: KGHSH, LQKENI. Trimming took off 4 bases at V and 3 bases at J, with 10 bases between the two ends. The CDR3 is made up of 13 amino acids.

The chain has TRBV6-1 and TRBJ2-1, with 12 bases fitting TRBD2. Germline V gives CDR1 MNHNS, CDR2 SASEGT. Trimming cost V 5 bases and J 7 bases; bases outside gene matches: 3. The CDR3 is made up of 14 amino acids. CDR3 nucleotides: TGTGCCAGCAGTCTAGCGGGGGGGCCGAATGAGCAGTTCTTC. The encoded protein is CASSLAGGPNEQFF.

The chain carries TRBV30 and TRBJ1-2; 8 bases fit TRBD1. The CDR3 has 15 residues. Trimming removed 3 bases from V and 0 bases from J; junction bases left unmatched: 6. CDR1 is GTSNPN and CDR2 is SVGIG in the germline V gene (reference sequence). CDR3 loop: CAWRGQGLANYGYTF. DNA of the CDR3: TGTGCCTGGAGAGGACAGGGACTAGCTAACTATGGCTACACCTTC.

The chain recombines TRBV2 with TRBJ2-2; D is perhaps TRBD2 (5 bases). V lost 3 bases, J lost 3 bases, and 8 bases lay in between. The CDR3 has 14 residues. Germline V CDR1 and CDR2: SNHLY, FYNNEI. CDR3 nucleotides: TGTGCCAGCAGTGATCGGGGTGACACCGGGGAGCTGTTTTTT. Amino acid sequence: CASSDRGDTGELFF.

The rearrangement uses TRBV5-1 and TRBJ2-5; 7 positions match TRBD2. V gave up 1 base and J gave up 7 bases; unmatched junction bases: 10. In germline, CDR1 is SGHRS, CDR2 YFSETQ. This CDR3 is 15 amino acids long. The CDR3 region has the DNA TGCGCCAGCAGCTTGACTAGCGCTCAGGCGGGGACCCAGTACTTC. The encoded protein is CASSLTSAQAGTQYF.

The V and J genes are TRBV29-1 and TRBJ1-1; D not certain. Germline CDR1 is SQVTM and CDR2 is ANQGSEA. The CDR3 totals 13 residues. Trimming took off 4 bases at V and 2 bases at J, with 11 bases between the two ends. CDR3 in amino acids: CSVAKRHNTEAFF. The CDR3 bases are TGCAGCGTTGCGAAGCGTCATAACACTGAAGCTTTCTTT.

The chain uses TRBV13 and TRBJ2-3; TRBD2 might be the D (6 bases). Trimming stripped 5 bases from V and 1 base from J, with 13 bases between. The CDR3 length is 15 residues. Germline CDR1 and CDR2: PRHDT and FYEKMQ (reference sequence). CDR3 region: CASSLRGLGTDTQYF. The DNA of the CDR3 is TGTGCCAGCAGCCTGCGGGGTCTCGGCACAGATACGCAGTATTTT.

The rearrangement links TRBV25-1 to TRBJ1-6; tentative D call: TRBD1 (6 bases). The CDR3 spans 14 residues. From germline, CDR1 is MGHDK and CDR2 SYGVNS. Deletions cut 7 bases from V and 7 bases from J, with 14 bases between. Written as DNA, the CDR3 is TGTGCCAGCAAAGGAACAGGGATGAATTCACCCCTCCACTTT. It encodes CASKGTGMNSPLHF.

The chain combines TRBV30 with TRBJ2-2, with D possibly TRBD1 on 6 matching bases. This CDR3 has 13 amino acids. Germline V lookup: CDR1 GTSNPN, CDR2 SVGIG (reference sequence). The V and J ends lost 4 bases and 3 bases respectively, with 9 bases between them. CDR3 loop: CAWNREYTGELFF. The CDR3 nucleotides are TGTGCCTGGAACAGGGAGTACACCGGGGAGCTGTTTTTT.

The rearrangement joins TRBV2 to TRBJ1-1; D is unresolved. The V end lost 0 bases, the J end lost 1 base, and 6 bases lay between the germline ends. Germline V lookup: CDR1 SNHLY, CDR2 FYNNEI. The length of the CDR3 is 14 residues. This CDR3 is CASSEAAGNTEAFF. DNA for the CDR3: TGTGCCAGCAGTGAAGCGGCGGGGAACACTGAAGCTTTCTTT.

This clone has only a few counts. The rearrangement uses TRBV10-3 and TRBJ2-3; D gene uncertain. Trimming cost V 2 bases and J 6 bases, with 9 bases left between them. This CDR3 is 13 amino acids long. Germline V gene sequence: CDR1 ENHRY, CDR2 SYGVKD. CDR3 in DNA: TGTGCCATCAGTGAGGCAATGATGGATACGCAGTATTTT. Translated, it gives CAISEAMMDTQYF.

As DNA, the CDR3 is TGTGCCGGGACAGTGAATAACTATGGCTACACCTTC. It codes for CAGTVNNYGYTF. The chain combines TRBV30 with TRBJ1-2; 7 nucleotides align to TRBD1. The CDR3 is 12 residues long. The V gene's germline CDR1 is GTSNPN and CDR2 SVGIG (reference sequence). The ends lost 8 bases at V and 1 base at J; junction bases unmatched: 4.

The chain has TRBV30 and TRBJ1-1; D not resolved. The CDR3 runs to 12 residues. V lost 0 bases and J 6 bases, leaving 8 bases between the germline ends. Germline V gene sequence: CDR1 GTSNPN, CDR2 SVGIG (reference sequence). CDR3 bases: TGTGCCTGGAGTGTAAGGGTCGCTGAAGCTTTCTTT. It specifies CAWSVRVAEAFF.

This clone occurred a few times. This sequence joins TRBV6-6 and TRBJ2-1; TRBD1 agrees at 7 bases. V lost 0 bases and J lost 9; bases outside the gene matches: 2. This CDR3 spans 13 amino acids. Germline assignment: CDR1 MNHNY and CDR2 SVGAGI (reference sequence). The CDR3 spells CASSYSRQGEQFF. Written as DNA, the CDR3 is TGTGCCAGCAGTTACTCGAGACAGGGTGAGCAGTTCTTC.